Below are 9 T cell receptor beta chains sequenced from a single sample in a study of blood T cell repertoires in COVID-19. Assay: immunoSEQ multiplex PCR; the TCRdb copy retains only in-frame clones and omits some. The data hold under 350,000 clones, with approximately 90% observed a single time. Sequenced input: PBMCs or T cells enriched from blood (not recorded which). Every receptor here comes from a man under 40 who had recovered from COVID-19.

V gene TRBV21-1 combines with J gene TRBJ1-6; whether TRBD1, the table's D call, matches the DNA was not checked. TRBV21-1 is a known pseudogene. The CDR3 loop spans 15 amino acids. This CDR3 is CASSKGTAPNSPLHF. CDR3 DNA: TGTGCCAGCAGCAAAGGGACAGCTCCTAATTCACCCCTCCACTTT.

CDR3 bases: TGTGCCAGCGGGACACCATACACTGAAGCTTTCTTT. This translates into CASGTPYTEAFF. This chain connects TRBV7-6 to TRBJ1-1; D is possibly TRBD1 (6 bases). The CDR3 length is 12 residues. Germline values: CDR1 SGHVS, CDR2 FNYEAQ. Between the trimmed V and J ends, which lost 8 bases and 3 bases, there was a span of 10 bases.

The chain couples TRBV29-1 to TRBJ1-2, with 7 bases lining up with TRBD1. V shed 7 bases, J shed 1 base, and the junction held 12 bases outside the gene matches. Germline V gene data show CDR1 as SQVTM and CDR2 as ANQGSEA. The CDR3 has 15 amino acids. The CDR3 bases are TGCAGCGCTGAGGAGGGGGCCCTGATTAACTATGGCTACACCTTC. Its translation: CSAEEGALINYGYTF. Together with reference TRBV29-1 and TRBJ1-2, the CDR3 gives the full variable domain: SAVISQKPSRDICQRGTSLTIQCQVDSQVTMMFWYRQQPGQSLTLIATANQGSEATYESGFVIDKFPISRPNLTFSTLTVSNMSPEDSSIYLCSAEEGALINYGYTFGSGTRLTVV.

CDR3 loop: CASLPFSGANVLTF. The DNA of the CDR3 is TGTGCCAGTCTCCCTTTTTCTGGGGCCAACGTCCTGACTTTC. The genes are TRBV19 and TRBJ2-6; D gene ambiguous. V gave up 8 bases and J gave up 1 base, with 9 bases separating them. Germline values: CDR1 LNHDA, CDR2 SQIVND (reference sequence). The CDR3 contains 14 residues.

Comment on this clone: The junction shows a germline mismatch at one end, possibly a read error. This chain uses TRBV7-7 with TRBJ2-5; D call uncertain. This CDR3 is built from 15 residues. Per germline, CDR1 SSHAT and CDR2 FNYEAQ (reference sequence). As DNA, the CDR3 is TGTGCTAGCAGCTTGAATTCTGGGCCCGCGGAGACCCAGTACTTC. Protein sequence: CASSLNSGPAETQYF.

In its sample, this clone was seen once. The rearrangement links TRBV3-1 (or the pseudogene TRBV3-2) to TRBJ1-1, with a tentative D call TRBD1 (6 bases). The V gene lost 4 bases and the J gene lost 1 base, with 10 bases spanning the gap. This CDR3 has 14 amino acids. The germline V gene encodes CDR1 LGHDT and CDR2 YNNKEL (reference sequence). The CDR3 spells CASSPSTGNTEAFF. In DNA form, the CDR3 reads TGTGCCAGCAGCCCCTCGACAGGGAACACTGAAGCTTTCTTT.

The rearrangement links TRBV30 to TRBJ1-1; D call uncertain. This CDR3 comprises 15 residues. V dropped 3 bases and J dropped 4 bases, with 18 bases sitting between them. Germline lookup yields CDR1 GTSNPN and CDR2 SVGIG (reference sequence). The DNA for the CDR3 is TGTGCCTGGAGCGGAAGCGGGAGGTACGGCACTGAAGCTTTCTTT. Its translation is CAWSGSGRYGTEAFF.

The gene calls are TRBV6-5 and TRBJ1-4; D unclear. V lost 0 bases to trimming and J lost 4 bases, with 9 bases between them. The CDR3 extends over 15 amino acids. Germline V gives CDR1 MNHEY, CDR2 SVGAGI. The CDR3 here is CASSYSRVLNEKLFF. The CDR3 DNA reads as TGTGCCAGCAGTTACTCCCGGGTCCTTAATGAAAAACTGTTTTTT.

This chain links TRBV18 with TRBJ2-7, with 11 positions matching TRBD2. V was pared by 0 bases and J by 6 bases, with 4 bases of the junction left unmatched. Per the germline V gene, CDR1 is KGHSH and CDR2 is LQKENI. This CDR3 has 15 residues. The CDR3 here is CASSPPKLAGVEQYF. The CDR3 DNA reads as TGTGCCAGCTCACCACCGAAACTAGCGGGAGTCGAGCAGTACTTC.